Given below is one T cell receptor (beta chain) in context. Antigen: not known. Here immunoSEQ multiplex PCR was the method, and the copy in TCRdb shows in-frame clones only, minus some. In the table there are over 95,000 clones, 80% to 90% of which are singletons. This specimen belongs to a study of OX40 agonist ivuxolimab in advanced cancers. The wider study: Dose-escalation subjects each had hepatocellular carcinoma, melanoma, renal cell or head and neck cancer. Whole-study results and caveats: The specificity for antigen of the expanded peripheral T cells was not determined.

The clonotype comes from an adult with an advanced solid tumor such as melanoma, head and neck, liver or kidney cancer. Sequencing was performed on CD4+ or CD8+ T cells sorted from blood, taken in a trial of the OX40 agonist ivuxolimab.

The CDR3: CASSQDKGPGGGEGIQYF. The CDR3 DNA sequence: TGCGCCAGCAGCCAAGATAAGGGCCCAGGGGGGGGTGAGGGCATTCAGTACTTC. This chain links TRBV4-3 with TRBJ2-4, with D possibly being TRBD1 or TRBD2 (7 bases each). This CDR3 is built from 18 residues. With 0 bases removed from V and 9 bases from J, the gap between germline ends came to 24 bases. Germline assignment: CDR1 LGHNA and CDR2 YSLEER.